The 22 T cell receptor beta chains below were found in one sample sequenced in a study of blood T cells in healthy people across ages. A second about 6 to 12 cycle PCR used barcoded and J-beta primers. TCRdb reprocessed the 5' RACE reads with MiXCR, giving one entry per CDR3 protein. Found here are 1 million to 1.2 million distinct CDR3 sequences, 35% to 40% of them singletons; the top ten hold roughly 13%. Sequencing was carried out using blood. These receptors all come from a man between 18 and 29 years old in good health.

In this sample, this clonotype turned up a few times. The chain employs TRBV20-1 and TRBJ1-4; 7 bases map to TRBD1. V was pared by 2 bases and J by 1 base, with 13 bases of the junction left unmatched. Per germline, CDR1 DFQATT and CDR2 SNEGSKA (reference sequence). This CDR3 comprises 18 residues. The DNA of the CDR3 is TGCAGTGCTAGACCCCTCCTTGACAGGGAGGGAACTAATGAAAAACTGTTTTTT. It specifies CSARPLLDREGTNEKLFF.

Note on this clonotype: Being one base from a much bigger clone, this may be a read error. The chain links TRBV10-3 to TRBJ1-2; no clear D. This CDR3 contains 12 residues. CDR1 is ENHRY and CDR2 is SYGVKD in the germline V gene. CDR3 bases: TGTGCCGTCAGTGGAGGGAACGGCGGCTACACCTTC. It is translated as CAVSGGNGGYTF.

This clonotype was observed a handful of times. The J gene is TRBJ2-1, the V gene TRBV6-5; tentatively, D is TRBD2 (5 bases). Germline V gives CDR1 MNHEY, CDR2 SVGAGI. This CDR3 contains 14 residues. Trimming took off 5 bases at V and 5 bases at J, with 13 bases between the two ends. CDR3 protein: CASSPIPLDNEQFF. The CDR3 region has the DNA TGTGCCAGCAGTCCGATTCCACTAGACAATGAGCAGTTCTTC.

The rearrangement joins TRBV2 to TRBJ1-6, with 11 bases aligning to TRBD1. CDR1 SNHLY and CDR2 FYNNEI come from the germline V gene. J lost 9 bases, V lost 6 bases, and 10 bases had no gene match. This CDR3 has 16 amino acids. The CDR3 nucleotides are TGTGCCAGCAGCCCACGGACAGGGGGCTTAGCTTCACCCCTCCACTTT. Protein sequence: CASSPRTGGLASPLHF.

Of note for this clonotype: This may stem from a read error, because a much larger clone lies one nucleotide away. This chain joins TRBV15 and TRBJ2-1; unclear D gene. This CDR3 is built from 16 residues. Germline V gene lookup returns CDR1 LNHNV and CDR2 YYDKDF (reference sequence). CDR3 loop: CAASPSRSASYNEQFF. Here the CDR3 DNA reads TGTGCCGCCAGCCCCTCCCGGAGTGCCTCCTACAATGAGCAGTTCTTC.

The chain couples TRBV12-5 to TRBJ2-1; D is possibly TRBD1 (6 bases). The CDR3 has 15 residues. The germline V gene encodes CDR1 LGHNT and CDR2 FRNRAP. Trimming stripped 6 bases from V and 3 bases from J, with 15 bases between. CDR3 sequence: CASGPDSSFYNEQFF. CDR3 DNA: TGTGCTAGTGGACCGGACAGCTCCTTCTACAATGAGCAGTTCTTC.

This clonotype showed up just a few times. The CDR3: CASSQDLGREAFF. CDR3 sequence (DNA): TGCGCCAGCAGCCAAGATTTAGGGAGAGAAGCTTTCTTT. The chain is built from TRBV4-3 and TRBJ1-1; D not certain. The germline gives CDR1 LGHNA, CDR2 YSLEER. This CDR3 is built from 13 residues. Trimming pared 0 bases from V and 8 bases from J, leaving 10 bases between.

This clonotype has more than one count but fewer than ten. The V and J genes are TRBV5-1 and TRBJ1-2, with 8 bases fitting TRBD1. Germline V gene sequence: CDR1 SGHRS, CDR2 YFSETQ. The J segment lost 6 bases and the V segment lost 4 bases, leaving 14 bases of the junction unmatched. This CDR3 region has 16 residues. The CDR3 DNA reads TGCGCCAGCAGCGAGGGGACAGGAGGATATGGCGATGGCTACACCTTC. Its protein product is CASSEGTGGYGDGYTF. Drawing the rest from reference TRBV5-1 and TRBJ1-2, the complete variable domain is KAGVTQTPRYLIKTRGQQVTLSCSPISGHRSVSWYQQTPGQGLQFLFEYFSETQRNKGNFPGRFSGRQFSNSRSEMNVSTLELGDSALYLCASSEGTGGYGDGYTFGSGTRLTVV.

The rearrangement links TRBV7-9 to TRBJ2-1; 7 positions match TRBD1. V trimming: 6 bases; J trimming: 8 bases; junction bases outside the gene matches: 4. The germline CDR1 and CDR2 sequences are SEHNR and FQNEAQ (reference sequence). The CDR3 has 12 residues. Written as DNA, the CDR3 is TGTGCCAGCAGGTCCGACAGGGATGAGCAGTTCTTC. This gives the protein CASRSDRDEQFF.

The chain combines TRBV7-9 with TRBJ1-5, with D uncertain. The CDR3 covers 16 residues. Between the trimmed V and J ends, which lost 5 bases and 0 bases, there was a span of 14 bases. Per the germline V gene, CDR1 is SEHNR and CDR2 is FQNEAQ (reference sequence). The chain's CDR3 is CASSLEPDYSNQPQHF. CDR3 coding DNA: TGTGCCAGCAGCCTCGAACCCGATTATAGCAATCAGCCCCAGCATTTT.

The V gene is TRBV6-2 or TRBV6-3, the J gene TRBJ2-7; tentatively, D is TRBD1 (6 bases). CDR1 and CDR2 (germline): MNHEY, SVGEGT. This CDR3 comprises 15 residues. V lost 4 bases to trimming and J lost 3 bases, with 16 bases between them. CDR3 amino acids: CASSSSTDRNYEQYF. The CDR3 nucleotides are TGTGCCAGCAGTTCTTCTACGGACAGAAACTACGAGCAGTACTTC.

This clonotype was recorded a few times. This chain links TRBV30 with TRBJ1-1; D gene uncertain. This CDR3 has 17 amino acids. V was pared by 2 bases and J by 6 bases, with 25 bases between. From germline, CDR1 is GTSNPN and CDR2 SVGIG (reference sequence). This CDR3 reads CAWSTLWVSSPNAEAFF. The DNA of the CDR3 is TGTGCCTGGAGTACCTTGTGGGTTTCTTCCCCAAACGCTGAAGCTTTCTTT.

The chain links TRBV7-2 to TRBJ1-3; D gene ambiguous. CDR1 and CDR2 (germline): SGHTA, FQGNSA. The V end lost 1 base, the J end lost 1 base, and 11 bases lay between the germline ends. The CDR3 totals 16 residues. CDR3 amino acids: CASSLGQVDSGNTIYF. The CDR3 bases are TGTGCCAGCAGCTTAGGCCAGGTCGATTCTGGAAACACCATATATTTT.

The chain uses TRBV29-1 and TRBJ2-3; D is unclear. V gave up 7 bases and J gave up 2 bases, with 4 bases separating them. This CDR3 contains 10 residues. Germline CDR1 SQVTM, CDR2 ANQGSEA. In nucleotides, the CDR3 is TGCAGCGCCTACACAGATACGCAGTATTTT. This translates into CSAYTDTQYF.

The chain carries TRBV7-9 and TRBJ2-1; D is undetermined. The CDR3 is 12 amino acids. V dropped 5 bases and J dropped 6 bases, with 8 bases sitting between them. From germline, CDR1 is SEHNR and CDR2 FQNEAQ (reference sequence). For the CDR3, the DNA is TGTGCCAGCAGCCCTTTTAGCAATGAGCAGTTCTTC. Translation gives CASSPFSNEQFF.

With respect to this clonotype: An end of the junction does not agree with germline; a read error may underlie this. V and J are TRBV7-3 and TRBJ2-3; unclear D gene. This CDR3 has 13 amino acids. The germline gives CDR1 SGHTA, CDR2 FQGTGA. DNA for the CDR3: TGTGCCAGCAGCGTAACGGCTAAGGATGCGCAGTATTTT. Translating it yields CASSVTAKDAQYF.

Only a few counts were recorded for this clonotype. The chain is built from TRBV15 and TRBJ1-1; D not certain. Trimming pared 2 bases from V and 5 bases from J, leaving 15 bases between. The CDR3 loop spans 15 amino acids. In germline, CDR1 is LNHNV, CDR2 YYDKDF (reference sequence). The CDR3 spells CATSRPSLRGTEAFF. CDR3 DNA sequence: TGTGCCACCAGCAGACCCAGCCTCCGGGGTACTGAAGCTTTCTTT.

The chain links TRBV11-2 to TRBJ2-5, with D perhaps TRBD1 (6 bases). Trimming took 5 bases from V and 11 from J, leaving 21 bases between them. The germline V gene has CDR1 SGHAT and CDR2 FQNNGV. This CDR3 spans 14 amino acids. In DNA form, the CDR3 reads TGTGCCAGCAGCGGTGGCAGGGGATTGAATGAGCAGTACTTC. Its protein product is CASSGGRGLNEQYF.

As concerns this clonotype: A read error may produce the germline difference seen at one junction end. CDR3 DNA: TGTGCCGTCAGCCCACGGGGCCATGAGCAGTTCTTC. This translates into CAVSPRGHEQFF. The J gene is TRBJ2-1, the V gene TRBV10-3, with D possibly called TRBD1 or TRBD2 (5 bases each). CDR1 is ENHRY and CDR2 is SYGVKD in the germline V gene. The CDR3 covers 12 residues.

This clonotype appeared a few times. CDR3 region: CASRETVYVTTEAFF. DNA of the CDR3: TGCGCCAGCAGAGAAACGGTGTACGTGACCACTGAAGCTTTCTTT. V usage is TRBV4-1 and J usage is TRBJ1-1; D not certain. CDR3 size: 15 residues. CDR1 and CDR2 from the germline V gene are MGHRA and YSYEKL. Trimming stripped 6 bases from V and 4 bases from J, with 18 bases between.

Only a few counts were recorded for this clonotype. The V call is TRBV12-3 or TRBV12-4, the J call TRBJ2-7; TRBD1 matches 8 bases. The CDR3 length is 13 residues. Trimming took 6 bases from V and 5 from J; bases not matched to a gene: 6. The CDR3 nucleotides are TGTGCCAGCAGCCCGGACAGGGAAAACGAGCAGTACTTC. Translation gives CASSPDRENEQYF.

This clonotype occurred a few times. The rearrangement links TRBV7-9 to TRBJ2-3; either TRBD1 or TRBD2 may fit D (5 bases each). The germline gives CDR1 SEHNR, CDR2 FQNEAQ (reference sequence). The ends were cut back, 2 bases at V and 7 bases at J, with 10 bases in the middle. The CDR3 loop spans 13 amino acids. CDR3 DNA sequence: TGTGCCAGCAGCTTAAGGGACCCCTATACGCAGTATTTT. This codes for CASSLRDPYTQYF.